The 24 T cell receptor beta chains given below trace back to one sample, sequenced in a study of T cells in Graves' hyperthyroidism and ophthalmopathy. RNA transcripts were the template for amplifying TCR beta CDR3 regions. HTBI primers drove first-round RT-PCR of the TCR CDR3. TCRdb reprocessed the multiplex PCR reads via MiXCR and lists one record per CDR3 protein. The table records 200,000 to 250,000 distinct CDR3 sequences, roughly 17% of them present only once. The specimen was blood. The receptors here all came from a man in his fifties or sixties with Graves' hyperthyroidism.

A few counts support this clonotype. The chain combines TRBV19 with TRBJ2-4, with 11 bases that match TRBD2. V was clipped by 1 base and J by 1 base; unmatched bases: 9. This CDR3 is built from 19 residues. Germline-derived CDR1 and CDR2 are LNHDA and SQIVND (reference sequence). The CDR3 DNA reads as TGTGCCAGTAGTATAGGAAGACTAGCGGGACCTCTCGCCAAAAACATTCAGTACTTC. It is translated as CASSIGRLAGPLAKNIQYF.

The rearrangement links TRBV7-2 to TRBJ1-1; D not resolved. CDR3 length: 16 residues. CDR1 is SGHTA and CDR2 is FQGNSA in the germline V gene. The V end lost 1 base, the J end lost 5 bases, and 17 bases lay between the germline ends. The CDR3 reads CASSLGYGFSPTEAFF. DNA for the CDR3: TGTGCCAGCAGCTTAGGTTACGGCTTTAGTCCAACTGAAGCTTTCTTT.

This clonotype was detected ten times or more. This chain uses TRBV3-1 with TRBJ1-1; D is uncertain. The CDR3 contains 15 residues. Germline CDR1 LGHDT, CDR2 YNNKEL (reference sequence). V lost 0 bases and J 4 bases, leaving 12 bases between the germline ends. The CDR3 here is CASSQDTGWATEAFF. The CDR3 DNA follows: TGTGCCAGCAGCCAAGATACGGGGTGGGCCACTGAAGCTTTCTTT. Looking up the rest from reference TRBV3-1 and TRBJ1-1 gives the full variable domain: DTAVSQTPKYLVTQMGNDKSIKCEQNLGHDTMYWYKQDSKKFLKIMFSYNNKELIINETVPNRFSPKSPDKAHLNLHINSLELGDSAVYFCASSQDTGWATEAFFGQGTRLTVV.

This clonotype was recorded many times. The chain links TRBV6-1 to TRBJ2-7; 10 bases agree with TRBD1. Germline V CDR1 and CDR2: MNHNS, SASEGT. This CDR3 has 13 residues. The V and J ends lost 6 bases and 5 bases, in that order; junction bases with no gene match: 4. The CDR3 bases are TGTGCCAGCAGGGACGACAGGGGGCACGAGCAGTACTTC. Its translation: CASRDDRGHEQYF.

This clonotype was observed many times. The chain links TRBV6-1 to TRBJ2-7; the match to TRBD1 covers 7 bases. Germline V gene sequence: CDR1 MNHNS, CDR2 SASEGT. The CDR3 has 14 amino acids. V was pared by 7 bases and J by 0 bases, with 6 bases of the junction left unmatched. CDR3: CASTRDSSSYEQYF. CDR3 nucleotide sequence: TGTGCCAGCACCCGGGACAGCTCCTCCTACGAGCAGTACTTC.

This clonotype was recorded at least ten times. The rearrangement uses TRBV7-8 and TRBJ2-7; tentative D call: TRBD1 (6 bases). CDR3 length equals 12 residues. With 5 bases removed from V and 5 bases from J, the gap between germline ends came to 10 bases. Germline CDR1 and CDR2: SGHVS and FQNEAQ. The CDR3 bases are TGTGCCAGCAGCCTACAGGGCCACGAGCAGTACTTC. Protein product: CASSLQGHEQYF.

This clonotype was counted many times. The J gene is TRBJ2-7, the V gene TRBV18; 8 bases agree with TRBD1. V shed 3 bases, J shed 7 bases, and the junction held 8 bases outside the gene matches. Germline values: CDR1 KGHSH, CDR2 LQKENI. The CDR3 has 14 amino acids. The CDR3, as DNA: TGTGCCAGCTCACCGGACAGGGTGACGGGTGAGCAGTACTTC. Its translation is CASSPDRVTGEQYF. Full variable domain (rest looked up from reference TRBV18 and TRBJ2-7): NAGVMQNPRHLVRRRGQEARLRCSPMKGHSHVYWYRQLPEEGLKFMVYLQKENIIDESGMPKERFSAEFPKEGPSILRIQQVVRGDSAAYFCASSPDRVTGEQYFGPGTRLTVT.

The chain has TRBV7-8 and TRBJ2-5; possibly TRBD1 or TRBD2 for D (6 bases each). V lost 1 base and J lost 5, with 11 bases in between. This CDR3 comprises 14 residues. CDR1 and CDR2 from the germline V gene are SGHVS and FQNEAQ. CDR3 nucleotides: TGTGCCAGCAGCTTAGAGGGGGGTAGGGAGACCCAGTACTTC. Translated: CASSLEGGRETQYF.

This clonotype appeared a few times. The chain combines TRBV24-1 with TRBJ2-3; D is perhaps TRBD2 (6 bases). The germline V gene has CDR1 KGHDR and CDR2 SFDVKD. The CDR3 consists of 12 residues. The ends were cut back, 10 bases at V and 2 bases at J, with 9 bases in the middle. The CDR3 DNA reads TGTGCCACTGGGACTTACACAGATACGCAGTATTTT. Protein: CATGTYTDTQYF.

This clonotype has a count of ten or more. The chain links TRBV7-2 to TRBJ2-7; possible D gene TRBD2, 6 bases. Trimming removed 5 bases at V and 4 bases at J, with 15 bases between. The CDR3 runs to 14 residues. Germline V gives CDR1 SGHTA, CDR2 FQGNSA. This CDR3 is CASSPAGSSYEQYF. CDR3 DNA sequence: TGTGCCAGCAGCCCAGCCGGGAGTAGTTACGAGCAGTACTTC.

Only a few counts were recorded for this clonotype. The V call is TRBV16, the J call TRBJ1-1, with TRBD1 as a possible D gene (5 bases). V was pared by 1 base and J by 2 bases, with 11 bases between. CDR3 length: 15 residues. Germline-derived CDR1 and CDR2 are KGHSY and FQNENV. CDR3 sequence: CASSQFAGVNTEAFF. CDR3 DNA sequence: TGTGCCAGCAGCCAATTTGCGGGGGTAAACACTGAAGCTTTCTTT.

This clonotype was seen a handful of times. The chain is built from TRBV20-1 and TRBJ2-5; tentative D call: TRBD1 (6 bases). CDR1 and CDR2 (germline): DFQATT, SNEGSKA (reference sequence). V was pared by 6 bases and J by 5 bases, with 16 bases between. This CDR3 comprises 13 residues. The CDR3 DNA reads as TGCAGTGCCCCTCATGGGGGCAGTGAGACCCAGTACTTC. It yields the protein CSAPHGGSETQYF.

There are a few counts of this clonotype. This chain uses TRBV7-2 with TRBJ2-7, with unresolved D. The CDR3 contains 15 residues. Trimming took off 5 bases at V and 3 bases at J, with 17 bases between the two ends. Germline lookup yields CDR1 SGHTA and CDR2 FQGNSA. CDR3 amino acids: CASSPGPSRVYEQYF. The CDR3 nucleotides are TGTGCCAGCAGCCCTGGTCCTAGTAGAGTCTACGAGCAGTACTTC.

This rearrangement joins TRBV24-1 to TRBJ1-5, with 7 bases fitting TRBD1. This CDR3 has 18 amino acids. V was pared by 3 bases and J by 0 bases, with 10 bases of the junction left unmatched. The V gene's germline CDR1 is KGHDR and CDR2 SFDVKD. CDR3 sequence (DNA): TGTGCCACCAGTGATGCTAGACAGGGCCTTTATAGCAATCAGCCCCAGCATTTT. It is translated as CATSDARQGLYSNQPQHF.

This clonotype was observed at least ten times. The chain carries TRBV28 and TRBJ1-2; no clear D. V was clipped by 5 bases and J by 0 bases, with 13 bases between them. The CDR3 consists of 15 residues. From germline, CDR1 is MDHEN and CDR2 SYDVKM. CDR3 nucleotides: TGTGCCAGCAGTGTCCCGCGGGGAGCTAACTATGGCTACACCTTC. Amino acids: CASSVPRGANYGYTF.

Notes on this clonotype: With a much larger clone just one base away, this may be a read error. V and J are TRBV10-3 and TRBJ2-7; the match to TRBD2 covers 9 bases. J gave up 7 bases and V 6 bases, and 7 bases lay outside the gene matches. The CDR3 contains 13 residues. Germline V gene sequence: CDR1 ENHRY, CDR2 SYGVKD. Here the CDR3 reads CAIRREGRNEQYF. The CDR3 nucleotides are TGTGCCATCAGGCGGGAGGGCCGAAATGAGCAGTACTTC.

This clonotype came up a few times. The chain joins TRBV6-2 or TRBV6-3 to TRBJ2-3; 11 positions match TRBD2. Per the germline V gene, CDR1 is MNHEY and CDR2 is SVGEGT. The trim removed 2 bases at V and 4 bases at J, leaving 2 bases unmatched. The CDR3 consists of 15 residues. The CDR3 region has the DNA TGTGCCAGCAGTTACGTACTAGCGGGAGCAGATACGCAGTATTTT. Protein: CASSYVLAGADTQYF.

In nucleotides, the CDR3 is TGTGCCAGCAGCTACAGGACAGGGTCCTATGGCTACACCTTC. Translated, it gives CASSYRTGSYGYTF. This chain uses TRBV7-8 with TRBJ1-2; 8 positions match TRBD1. This CDR3 has 14 residues. CDR1 is SGHVS and CDR2 is FQNEAQ in the germline V gene. V trimming: 4 bases; J trimming: 4 bases; junction bases outside the gene matches: 5.

J is TRBJ2-2 and V is TRBV19; weak D call: TRBD1 (6 bases). This CDR3 has 15 residues. CDR1 and CDR2 (germline): LNHDA, SQIVND (reference sequence). Trimming took 2 bases from V and 2 from J, leaving 9 bases between them. CDR3 in DNA: TGTGCCAGTAGTATATGGGGGCTAAACACCGGGGAGCTGTTTTTT. Protein product: CASSIWGLNTGELFF.

This clonotype showed up just a few times. The genes are TRBV10-1 and TRBJ2-3, with 9 positions matching TRBD2. The junction had 4 bases not matched to a gene; V was cut back by 1 base and J by 2 bases. The CDR3 covers 16 residues. CDR1 WNHNN and CDR2 SYGVQD come from the germline V gene (reference sequence). CDR3 residues: CASSELAGVITDTQYF. The CDR3 DNA is TGCGCCAGCAGTGAGTTAGCGGGAGTAATCACAGATACGCAGTATTTT.

This clonotype was recorded a few times. This chain joins TRBV7-9 and TRBJ2-5; no clear D gene. Trimming shortened V by 3 bases and J by 5 bases, and 13 bases separated the two germline ends. This CDR3 spans 14 amino acids. The germline gives CDR1 SEHNR, CDR2 FQNEAQ (reference sequence). As DNA, the CDR3 is TGTGCCAGCAGCTTGTGGACCCGCGAGGAGACCCAGTACTTC. Its translation: CASSLWTREETQYF.

This clonotype was recorded at least ten times. The rearrangement uses TRBV5-1 and TRBJ2-3, with 9 nucleotides matching TRBD2. J gave up 4 bases and V 0 bases, and 3 bases lay outside the gene matches. Germline-derived CDR1 and CDR2 are SGHRS and YFSETQ. This CDR3 spans 15 amino acids. The CDR3 sequence is CASSLVAGVADTQYF. CDR3 DNA: TGCGCCAGCAGCTTGGTAGCGGGAGTAGCAGATACGCAGTATTTT.

This clonotype was observed many times. The chain carries TRBV28 and TRBJ1-4; 7 bases match TRBD1. Germline V gene sequence: CDR1 MDHEN, CDR2 SYDVKM. This CDR3 contains 16 residues. The V and J ends lost 4 bases and 8 bases, in that order; junction bases with no gene match: 13. The CDR3 coding sequence is TGTGCCAGCAGTTCCACCGAACAGGGGCGGCGGGAAAAACTGTTTTTT. Translation gives CASSSTEQGRREKLFF.

This clonotype was counted ten times or more. V usage is TRBV2 and J usage is TRBJ1-2; a weak D match, TRBD1 (5 bases). Germline V CDR1 and CDR2: SNHLY, FYNNEI. This CDR3 comprises 14 residues. Trimming left V 2 bases short and J 8 bases short, with 15 bases between. CDR3 coding DNA: TGTGCCAGCAGTGAATGGCAGGGCGTTCGAGGCTACACCTTC. Encoded protein: CASSEWQGVRGYTF.